This TCR beta chain was recovered during a study of T cells in localized non-small cell lung cancer. CDR3 length equals 14 residues. Germline V CDR1 and CDR2: LNHDA, SQIVND (reference sequence). V was pared by 7 bases and J by 3 bases, with 13 bases between. The protocol was immunoSEQ multiplex PCR, while the TCRdb copy is restricted to in-frame clones and leaves out a portion. The data contain around 24,000 clones, roughly nine tenths of them seen just once; the ten biggest clones take up about 31%. The chain couples TRBV19 to TRBJ2-1; a weak D match, TRBD2 (6 bases). This specimen was peripheral blood, taken before any cancer treatment. The sequence derives from a male donor older than 55 with stage I squamous cell lung carcinoma. The CDR3 loop is CASNPRGNYNEQFF. The CDR3 coding sequence is TGTGCCAGTAACCCTCGGGGGAACTACAATGAGCAGTTCTTC.